The subject of this entry is one TCR beta chain. There is no known antigen for this receptor. Base-call qualities are not available, and no considerably larger clone is one nucleotide away. V is reduced by 6 bases and J by 3 bases, leaving a spacing of 15 bases between them. The CDR3, cysteine through phenylalanine, is 15 amino acids long. The kept DNA is CDR3 alone, 45 bases in frame from the first base. Sequences MRHNA (CDR1) and SNTAGT (CDR2) are obtained from the germline V gene. The data are from a study of blood T cell repertoires in COVID-19 (dated by TCRdb to about 2020). At the level of the whole study: The collaborator samples originated in the United States, Italy and Spain and spanned the acute and convalescent phases of COVID-19. Samples came from the ongoing ImmuneRACE study (first 160 participants) plus 1,254 subjects from 6 global collaborators. The prospective study material was composed of cDNA or gDNA derived from T cells, B-cell-depleted T cells, or PBMCs. Where available, HLA class I and class II types were taken from metadata supplied by the sample provider and were not determined by assay-based typing. Sample metadata almost always included a de-identified subject ID, COVID-19 status, age in years and sex. The repertoires were released in a freely available public database intended as a resource for research on the immune response to SARS-CoV-2. Subjects who had been exposed to COVID-19, were actively infected with it, or had recovered from it provided the deeply sampled blood TCRbeta repertoires that made up the dataset. Here is what the overall study found, with its caveats: The amount of clinical and demographic metadata varied by source and participant and was provided uncurated.

TCRbeta CDR3 regions were amplified from genomic DNA using the immunoSEQ Assay, a bias-controlled multiplex PCR. Per the authors' processing: Nucleated cell counts per sample were estimated from amplification of reference gene primers within the assay. To quantify the absolute abundance of each unique TCRbeta CDR3 rearrangement, sequence reads were collapsed and filtered. For each sample, productive Simpson clonality was calculated as the square root of Simpson's diversity index across productive rearrangements. The table comes from immuneACCESS by way of TCRdb, which keeps in-frame sequences with V and J called. Part of the clones is missing from these tables; in studies checked, under half for an unresolved V gene and the rest for unknown reasons. V, J and clone size are those of that table, while D and trimming were read from the DNA. The sample contains some 65,000 clones, approximately 83% of them found a single time. More than 15% of the sample belongs to the ten largest clones.

At one collaborating source in Seattle, patients were enrolled during active infection and were followed longitudinally through the course of disease. Whole blood was collected in K2EDTA tubes by collaborating institutions according to the institutions' own protocols. For TCRbeta analysis, collaborators shipped samples as frozen whole blood, isolated PBMCs, or DNA extracted from either of those sample types. The sequence is built from TRBV6-4 and TRBJ1-5; perhaps TRBD1 is the D gene, with 6 bases matching. The specimen was peripheral blood. The clonotype originates from a man in his forties with COVID-19, enrolled during active disease. DNA sequence: TGTGCCAGCAGCCCCTCGAAGGGGGACAATCAGCCCCAGCATTTT. This is translated as CASSPSKGDNQPQHF.